Below, 10 T cell receptor beta chains from the same sample are listed, as sequenced in a study of CD8 T cells in Susac syndrome. With random hexamers, reverse transcription was performed on about 0.5 to 1 ug of RNA. Using its own MiXCR run on the immunoSEQ multiplex PCR reads, TCRdb lists one record per CDR3 protein. The data show around 45,000 distinct CDR3 sequences, over 90% seen once. Sample: CD8+ T cells from PBMCs. The source of these receptors is a human donor in good health.

Written as DNA, the CDR3 is TGTGCCAGTAGTATAGATACCCTGACTAGCGCGATCTACGAGCAGTACTTC. Its translation: CASSIDTLTSAIYEQYF. The genes are TRBV19 and TRBJ2-7; 8 nucleotides agree with TRBD2. Trimming at V came to 0 bases and at J to 3 bases, leaving 10 bases not matched to a gene. From germline, CDR1 is LNHDA and CDR2 SQIVND (reference sequence). The CDR3 contains 17 residues.

The V gene is TRBV27, the J gene TRBJ2-3, with 7 positions matching TRBD1. Looked up from germline, CDR1 is MNHEY and CDR2 is SMNVEV (reference sequence). This CDR3 is built from 17 residues. J lost 3 bases, V lost 5 bases, and 14 bases had no gene match. In DNA form, the CDR3 reads TGTGCCAGCAGTCCAAGACAGGGCCGGGTAGAGACAGATACGCAGTATTTT. Amino acid sequence: CASSPRQGRVETDTQYF.

CDR3 residues: CASSLYGEGVADEQYF. For the CDR3, the DNA is TGCGCCAGCAGCTTGTATGGGGAAGGGGTAGCGGACGAGCAGTACTTC. The genes are TRBV5-1 and TRBJ2-7, with a tentative D call TRBD2 (6 bases). The V gene lost 1 base and the J gene lost 5 bases, with 19 bases spanning the gap. Germline assignment: CDR1 SGHRS and CDR2 YFSETQ. The CDR3 sequence is 16 residues long. Using reference TRBV5-1 and TRBJ2-7 for the parts outside the CDR3, the full variable domain is KAGVTQTPRYLIKTRGQQVTLSCSPISGHRSVSWYQQTPGQGLQFLFEYFSETQRNKGNFPGRFSGRQFSNSRSEMNVSTLELGDSALYLCASSLYGEGVADEQYFGPGTRLTVT.

The rearrangement links TRBV11-2 to TRBJ2-1; D gene uncertain. Trimming cost V 0 bases and J 6 bases, with 12 bases left between them. Per the germline V gene, CDR1 is SGHAT and CDR2 is FQNNGV. The CDR3 covers 15 residues. CDR3 DNA: TGTGCCAGCAGCTTAGAAGCCGGGTCGTTCAATGAGCAGTTCTTC. Its protein is CASSLEAGSFNEQFF.

The chain links TRBV7-2 to TRBJ2-7, with 7 bases fitting TRBD2. Germline V CDR1 and CDR2: SGHTA, FQGNSA. This CDR3 region has 15 residues. The V and J ends lost 6 bases and 5 bases, in that order; junction bases with no gene match: 13. CDR3 sequence: CASRLEFLTSDEQYF. The DNA for the CDR3 is TGTGCCAGCAGGCTAGAGTTCTTAACTAGCGACGAGCAGTACTTC.

V is TRBV7-9 and J is TRBJ2-1, with D possibly TRBD2 on 6 matching bases. This CDR3 has 15 residues. V was pared by 1 base and J by 5 bases, with 12 bases between. The germline CDR1 and CDR2 sequences are SEHNR and FQNEAQ (reference sequence). This CDR3 is CASSLDGRSDNEQFF. CDR3 nucleotide sequence: TGTGCCAGCAGCTTAGATGGGAGGTCCGACAATGAGCAGTTCTTC. Combining the CDR3 with reference TRBV7-9 and TRBJ2-1 gives the whole variable domain DTGVSQNPRHKITKRGQNVTFRCDPISEHNRLYWYRQTLGQGPEFLTYFQNEAQLEKSRLLSDRFSAERPKGSFSTLEIQRTEQGDSAMYLCASSLDGRSDNEQFFGPGTRLTVL.

The chain employs TRBV30 and TRBJ2-7; D is ambiguous. V was trimmed by 8 bases and J by 5 bases, leaving 13 bases between them. Germline V gene data show CDR1 as GTSNPN and CDR2 as SVGIG (reference sequence). The CDR3 runs to 11 residues. The CDR3 sequence is CAAASSNEQYF. The CDR3 DNA reads as TGTGCCGCAGCAAGCTCGAACGAGCAGTACTTC.

The chain joins TRBV3-1 to TRBJ2-1, with D tentatively TRBD2 (6 bases). The CDR3 sequence is 15 residues long. Germline-derived CDR1 and CDR2 are LGHDT and YNNKEL (reference sequence). Between the trimmed V and J ends, which lost 0 bases and 7 bases, there was a span of 13 bases. In nucleotides, the CDR3 is TGTGCCAGCAGCCAAGAAAGGCTAGCGTGGAATGAGCAGTTCTTC. Protein product: CASSQERLAWNEQFF.

V and J are TRBV9 and TRBJ2-7; 9 bases fit TRBD2. There are 15 residues in the CDR3. Germline V CDR1 and CDR2: SGDLS, YYNGEE. The J segment lost 3 bases and the V segment lost 0 bases, leaving 4 bases of the junction unmatched. In nucleotides, the CDR3 is TGTGCCAGCAGCGTAGGAGATAGCGGGAGCTACGAGCAGTACTTC. Translation gives CASSVGDSGSYEQYF.

The chain recombines TRBV12-5 with TRBJ2-7; D may be TRBD2 (6 bases). CDR3 size: 12 residues. The germline CDR1 and CDR2 sequences are LGHNT and FRNRAP. V gave up 3 bases and J gave up 5 bases, with 8 bases separating them. CDR3 DNA: TGTGCTAGTGGTTTCCCGGGGGACGAGCAGTACTTC. Its translation: CASGFPGDEQYF.